The 3 T cell receptor beta chains given below trace back to one sample, sequenced in a study of blood T cell repertoires in COVID-19. Sequencing was performed with immunoSEQ multiplex PCR; in TCRdb, only in-frame clones are kept and a portion is missing. The sample lists some 200,000 clones; roughly nine tenths were seen once. The sequenced sample was peripheral blood. The receptors stem from a woman in her forties or fifties with acute or convalescent COVID-19.

This rearrangement joins TRBV29-1 to TRBJ1-2; D call uncertain. The germline V gene encodes CDR1 SQVTM and CDR2 ANQGSEA. This CDR3 is built from 12 residues. Deletions cut 6 bases from V and 3 bases from J, with 11 bases between. CDR3 bases: TGCAGCGTGAGCCGCGGGGACTATGGCTACACCTTC. Translation gives CSVSRGDYGYTF.

This chain uses TRBV30 with TRBJ1-2; D unclear. Trimming took 4 bases from V and 6 from J, leaving 15 bases between them. Germline lookup yields CDR1 GTSNPN and CDR2 SVGIG (reference sequence). The CDR3 runs to 13 residues. CDR3 residues: CAWTLNWEDGYTF. The CDR3 nucleotides are TGTGCCTGGACCCTCAATTGGGAGGATGGCTACACCTTC.

This clone was found once. This chain connects TRBV19 to TRBJ1-2; TRBD1 is a possible D gene (6 bases). Per the germline V gene, CDR1 is LNHDA and CDR2 is SQIVND (reference sequence). CDR3 length: 16 amino acids. Trimming removed 5 bases from V and 2 bases from J, with 18 bases in between. The CDR3 loop reads CASSAHPGEKNYGYTF. CDR3 bases: TGTGCCAGTAGTGCCCACCCAGGGGAAAAAAACTATGGCTACACCTTC. The full variable domain, with the rest looked up from reference TRBV19 and TRBJ1-2, is DGGITQSPKYLFRKEGQNVTLSCEQNLNHDAMYWYRQDPGQGLRLIYYSQIVNDFQKGDIAEGYSVSREKKESFPLTVTSAQKNPTAFYLCASSAHPGEKNYGYTFGSGTRLTVV.